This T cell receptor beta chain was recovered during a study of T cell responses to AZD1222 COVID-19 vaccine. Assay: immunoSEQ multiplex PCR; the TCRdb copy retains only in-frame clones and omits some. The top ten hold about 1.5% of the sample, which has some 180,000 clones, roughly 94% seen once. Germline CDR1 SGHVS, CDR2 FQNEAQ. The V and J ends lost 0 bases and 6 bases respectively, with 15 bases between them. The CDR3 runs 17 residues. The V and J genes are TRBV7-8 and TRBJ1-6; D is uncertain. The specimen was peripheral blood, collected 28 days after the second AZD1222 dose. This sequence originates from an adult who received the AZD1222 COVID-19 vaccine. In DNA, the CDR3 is TGTGCCAGCAGCTTAGCGGCGATAGGGCTCGTTAATTCACCCCTCCACTTT. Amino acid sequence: CASSLAAIGLVNSPLHF. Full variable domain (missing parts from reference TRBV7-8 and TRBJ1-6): GAGVSQSPRYKVAKRGQDVALRCDPISGHVSLFWYQQALGQGPEFLTYFQNEAQLDKSGLPSDRFFAERPEGSVSTLKIQRTQQEDSAVYLCASSLAAIGLVNSPLHFGNGTRLTVT.